This T cell receptor beta chain derives from a study of blood T cell repertoires in COVID-19. Study overall: The United States, Italy and Spain were the sources of the acute and convalescent COVID-19 samples. T cells, B-cell-depleted T cells, or PBMCs supplied cDNA or gDNA.

Study processing details: It was from reference gene primer amplification that nucleated cell counts were estimated. Using immunoSEQ multiplex PCR, the repertoire was profiled, and TCRdb retains in-frame clones only, with some absent. V, J and clone size were drawn from that table, and D and trimming were deduced from the DNA. The sample carries roughly 120,000 clones, roughly 85% recorded once. This clone was seen at least ten times. V was pared by 1 base and J by 6 bases, with 12 bases between. Germline values: CDR1 SEHNR, CDR2 FQNEAQ (reference sequence). The CDR3 is 14 amino acids. The chain joins TRBV7-9 to TRBJ1-1, with D unclear. This clonotype originated in a man aged 30 to 45 with acute or convalescent COVID-19. Sequencing used peripheral blood. The CDR3 coding sequence is TGTGCCAGCAGCTTAGGTGGAGGGAAACCTGAAGCTTTCTTT. Residues: CASSLGGGKPEAFF.